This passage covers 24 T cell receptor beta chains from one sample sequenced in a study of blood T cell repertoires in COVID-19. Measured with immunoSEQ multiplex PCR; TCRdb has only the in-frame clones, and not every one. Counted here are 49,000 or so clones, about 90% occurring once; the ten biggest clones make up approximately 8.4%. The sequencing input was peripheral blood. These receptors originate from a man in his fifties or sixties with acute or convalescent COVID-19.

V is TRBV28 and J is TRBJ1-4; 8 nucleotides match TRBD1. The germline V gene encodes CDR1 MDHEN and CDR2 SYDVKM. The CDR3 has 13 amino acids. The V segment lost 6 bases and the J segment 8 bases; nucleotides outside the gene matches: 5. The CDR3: CASRNDRGEKLFF. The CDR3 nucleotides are TGTGCCAGCAGGAACGACAGGGGCGAAAAACTGTTTTTT.

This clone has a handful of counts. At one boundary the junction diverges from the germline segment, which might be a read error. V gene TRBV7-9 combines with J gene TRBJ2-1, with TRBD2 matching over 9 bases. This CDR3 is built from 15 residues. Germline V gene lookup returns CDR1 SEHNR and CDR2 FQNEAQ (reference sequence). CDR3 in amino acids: CASRLAGESINEQFF. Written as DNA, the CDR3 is TGTGCCAGCAGATTAGCGGGAGAGTCGATAAATGAGCAGTTCTTC.

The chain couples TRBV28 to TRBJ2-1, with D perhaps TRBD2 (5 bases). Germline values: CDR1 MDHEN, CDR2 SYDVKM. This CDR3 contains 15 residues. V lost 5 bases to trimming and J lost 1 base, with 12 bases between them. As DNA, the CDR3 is TGTGCCAGCAGTCCCTGGACTGGGTCCTACAATGAGCAGTTCTTC. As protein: CASSPWTGSYNEQFF. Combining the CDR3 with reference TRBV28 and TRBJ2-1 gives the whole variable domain DVKVTQSSRYLVKRTGEKVFLECVQDMDHENMFWYRQDPGLGLRLIYFSYDVKMKEKGDIPEGYSVSREKKERFSLILESASTNQTSMYLCASSPWTGSYNEQFFGPGTRLTVL.

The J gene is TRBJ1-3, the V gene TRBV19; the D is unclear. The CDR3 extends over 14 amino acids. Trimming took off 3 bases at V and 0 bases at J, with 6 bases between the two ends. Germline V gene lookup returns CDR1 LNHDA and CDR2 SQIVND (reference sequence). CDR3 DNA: TGTGCCAGTAGTATTACGAGCTCTGGAAACACCATATATTTT. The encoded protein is CASSITSSGNTIYF.

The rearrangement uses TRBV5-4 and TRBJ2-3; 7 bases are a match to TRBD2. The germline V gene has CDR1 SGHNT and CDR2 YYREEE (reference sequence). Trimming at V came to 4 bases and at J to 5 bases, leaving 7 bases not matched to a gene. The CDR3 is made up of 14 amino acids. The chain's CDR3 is CASSGEGREDTQYF. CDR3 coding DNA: TGTGCCAGCAGCGGGGAGGGCCGTGAAGATACGCAGTATTTT.

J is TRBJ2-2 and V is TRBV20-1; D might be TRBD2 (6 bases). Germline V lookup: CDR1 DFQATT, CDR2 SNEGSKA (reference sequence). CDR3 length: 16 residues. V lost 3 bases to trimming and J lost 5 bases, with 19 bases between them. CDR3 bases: TGCAGTGCTAGTCATCCCTTAGACGGAGGGACCGGGGAGCTGTTTTTT. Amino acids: CSASHPLDGGTGELFF.

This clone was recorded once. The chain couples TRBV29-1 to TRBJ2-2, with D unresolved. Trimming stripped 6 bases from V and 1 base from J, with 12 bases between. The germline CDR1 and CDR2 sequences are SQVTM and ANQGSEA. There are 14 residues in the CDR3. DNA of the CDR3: TGCAGCGTGCTACAGACGAAGAACACCGGGGAGCTGTTTTTT. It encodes CSVLQTKNTGELFF.

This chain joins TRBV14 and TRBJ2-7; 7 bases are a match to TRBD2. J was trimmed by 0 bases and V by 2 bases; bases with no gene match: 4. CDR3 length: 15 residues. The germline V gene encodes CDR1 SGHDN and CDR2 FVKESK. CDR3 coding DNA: TGTGCCAGCAGCCAATGGGGGACTAACTCCTACGAGCAGTACTTC. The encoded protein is CASSQWGTNSYEQYF.

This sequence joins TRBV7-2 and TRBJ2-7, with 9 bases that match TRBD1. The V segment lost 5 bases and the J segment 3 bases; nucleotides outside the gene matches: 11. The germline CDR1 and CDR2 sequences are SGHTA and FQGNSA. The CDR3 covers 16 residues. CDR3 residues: CASSLRLGQGDYEQYF. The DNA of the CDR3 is TGTGCCAGCAGCCTGCGTTTGGGACAGGGTGACTACGAGCAGTACTTC.

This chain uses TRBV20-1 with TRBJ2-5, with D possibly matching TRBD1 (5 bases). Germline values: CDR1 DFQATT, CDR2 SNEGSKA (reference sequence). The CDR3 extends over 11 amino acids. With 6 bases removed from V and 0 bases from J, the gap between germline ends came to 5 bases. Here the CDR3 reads CSAQDQETQYF. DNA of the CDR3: TGCAGTGCACAGGACCAAGAGACCCAGTACTTC.

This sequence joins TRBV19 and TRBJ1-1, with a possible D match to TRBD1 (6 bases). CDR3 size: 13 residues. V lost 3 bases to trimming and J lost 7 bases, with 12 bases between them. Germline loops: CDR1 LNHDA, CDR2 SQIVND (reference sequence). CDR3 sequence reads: CASSIRTGLEAFF. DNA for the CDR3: TGTGCCAGTAGTATCCGAACAGGGCTTGAAGCTTTCTTT.

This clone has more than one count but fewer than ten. The CDR3: CASSLGLGGLNTEAFF. DNA of the CDR3: TGCGCCAGCAGCTTGGGATTAGGAGGGTTGAACACTGAAGCTTTCTTT. V is TRBV5-1 and J is TRBJ1-1; D is unresolved. The germline V gene has CDR1 SGHRS and CDR2 YFSETQ. The CDR3 consists of 16 residues. Trimming took 0 bases from V and 0 from J, leaving 12 bases between them. The full variable domain, in which reference TRBV5-1 and TRBJ1-1 provide the parts outside the CDR3, is KAGVTQTPRYLIKTRGQQVTLSCSPISGHRSVSWYQQTPGQGLQFLFEYFSETQRNKGNFPGRFSGRQFSNSRSEMNVSTLELGDSALYLCASSLGLGGLNTEAFFGQGTRLTVV.

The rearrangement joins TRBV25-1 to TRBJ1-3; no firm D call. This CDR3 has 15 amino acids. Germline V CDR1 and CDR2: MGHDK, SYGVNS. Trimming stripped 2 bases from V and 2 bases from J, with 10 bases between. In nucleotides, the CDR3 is TGTGCCAGCAGTGAAGGGCAAGACACTGGAAACACCATATATTTT. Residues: CASSEGQDTGNTIYF.

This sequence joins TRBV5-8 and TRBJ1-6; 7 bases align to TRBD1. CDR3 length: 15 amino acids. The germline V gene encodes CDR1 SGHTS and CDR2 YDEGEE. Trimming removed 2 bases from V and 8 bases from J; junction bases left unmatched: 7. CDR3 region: CASSLQGYADSPLHF. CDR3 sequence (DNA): TGTGCCAGCAGCTTACAGGGGTACGCGGATTCACCCCTCCACTTT.

For the CDR3, the DNA is TGTGCCAGCAGCAAAGTTGGGACAGGGGGCCACGAGCAGTACTTC. Residues: CASSKVGTGGHEQYF. V is TRBV21-1 and J is TRBJ2-7; the table calls TRBD1, which could not be checked here. TRBV21-1 is shown as a pseudogene. The CDR3 has 15 amino acids.

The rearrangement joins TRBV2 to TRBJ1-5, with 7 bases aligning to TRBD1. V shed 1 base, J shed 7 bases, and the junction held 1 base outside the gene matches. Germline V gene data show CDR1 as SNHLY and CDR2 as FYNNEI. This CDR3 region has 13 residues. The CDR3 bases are TGTGCCAGCAGTGAAGACAGGGGACAGCCCCAGCATTTT. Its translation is CASSEDRGQPQHF. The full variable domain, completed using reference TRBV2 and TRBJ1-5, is EPEVTQTPSHQVTQMGQEVILRCVPISNHLYFYWYRQILGQKVEFLVSFYNNEISEKSEIFDDQFSVERPDGSNFTLKIRSTKLEDSAMYFCASSEDRGQPQHFGDGTRLSIL.

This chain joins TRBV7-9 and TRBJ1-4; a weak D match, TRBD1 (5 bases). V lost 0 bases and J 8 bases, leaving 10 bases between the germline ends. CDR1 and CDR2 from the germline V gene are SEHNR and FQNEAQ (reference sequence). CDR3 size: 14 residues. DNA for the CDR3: TGTGCCAGCAGCTTAGCGTTGGGGGGAGAAAAACTGTTTTTT. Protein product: CASSLALGGEKLFF.

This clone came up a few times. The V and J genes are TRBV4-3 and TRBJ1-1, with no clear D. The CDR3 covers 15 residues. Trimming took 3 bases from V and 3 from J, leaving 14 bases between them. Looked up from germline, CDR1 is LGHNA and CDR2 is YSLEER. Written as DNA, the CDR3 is TGCGCCAGCAGCCAGCACATTCAGTCTTACACTGAAGCTTTCTTT. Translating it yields CASSQHIQSYTEAFF.

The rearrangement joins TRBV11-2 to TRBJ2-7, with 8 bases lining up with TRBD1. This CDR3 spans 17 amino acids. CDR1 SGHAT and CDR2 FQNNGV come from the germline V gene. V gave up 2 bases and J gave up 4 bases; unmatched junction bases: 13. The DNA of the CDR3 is TGTGCCAGCAGCTTAAATTGGCTTGAGACAGGGGTTTACGAGCAGTACTTC. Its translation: CASSLNWLETGVYEQYF.

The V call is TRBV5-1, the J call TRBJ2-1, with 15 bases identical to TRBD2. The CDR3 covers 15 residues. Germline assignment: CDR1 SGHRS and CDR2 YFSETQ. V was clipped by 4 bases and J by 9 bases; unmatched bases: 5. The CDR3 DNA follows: TGCGCCAGCAGCGCGGGACTAGCGGGAGGTGGTGAGCAGTTCTTC. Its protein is CASSAGLAGGGEQFF.

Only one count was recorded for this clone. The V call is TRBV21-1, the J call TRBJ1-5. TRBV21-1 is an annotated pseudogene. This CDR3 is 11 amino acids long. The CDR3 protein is CASSNEQPQHF. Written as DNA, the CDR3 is TGTGCCAGCAGCAACGAGCAGCCCCAGCATTTT.

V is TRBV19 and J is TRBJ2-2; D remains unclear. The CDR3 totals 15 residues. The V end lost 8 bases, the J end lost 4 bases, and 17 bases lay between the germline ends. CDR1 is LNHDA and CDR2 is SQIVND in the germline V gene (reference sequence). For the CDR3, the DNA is TGTGCCAGTGGAAGCCGATTTACGGGCACCGGGGAGCTGTTTTTT. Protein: CASGSRFTGTGELFF. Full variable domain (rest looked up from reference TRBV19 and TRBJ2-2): DGGITQSPKYLFRKEGQNVTLSCEQNLNHDAMYWYRQDPGQGLRLIYYSQIVNDFQKGDIAEGYSVSREKKESFPLTVTSAQKNPTAFYLCASGSRFTGTGELFFGEGSRLTVL.

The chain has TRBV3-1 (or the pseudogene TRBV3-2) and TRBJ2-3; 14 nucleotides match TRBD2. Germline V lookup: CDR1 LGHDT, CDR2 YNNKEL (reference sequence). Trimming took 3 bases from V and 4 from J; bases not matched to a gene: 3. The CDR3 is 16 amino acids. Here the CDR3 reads CASSQTSGGVSDTQYF. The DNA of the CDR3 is TGTGCCAGCAGCCAGACTAGCGGGGGGGTATCAGATACGCAGTATTTT.

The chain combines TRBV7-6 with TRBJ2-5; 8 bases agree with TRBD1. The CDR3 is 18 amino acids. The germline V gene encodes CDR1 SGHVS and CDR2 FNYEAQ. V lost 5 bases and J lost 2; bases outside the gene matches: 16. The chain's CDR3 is CASSPRAPGQAFQETQYF. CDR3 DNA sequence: TGTGCCAGCAGCCCGAGAGCCCCGGGACAGGCATTTCAAGAGACCCAGTACTTC. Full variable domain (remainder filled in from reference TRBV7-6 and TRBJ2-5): GAGVSQSPRYKVTKRGQDVALRCDPISGHVSLYWYRQALGQGPEFLTYFNYEAQQDKSGLPNDRFSAERPEGSISTLTIQRTEQRDSAMYRCASSPRAPGQAFQETQYFGPGTRLLVL.